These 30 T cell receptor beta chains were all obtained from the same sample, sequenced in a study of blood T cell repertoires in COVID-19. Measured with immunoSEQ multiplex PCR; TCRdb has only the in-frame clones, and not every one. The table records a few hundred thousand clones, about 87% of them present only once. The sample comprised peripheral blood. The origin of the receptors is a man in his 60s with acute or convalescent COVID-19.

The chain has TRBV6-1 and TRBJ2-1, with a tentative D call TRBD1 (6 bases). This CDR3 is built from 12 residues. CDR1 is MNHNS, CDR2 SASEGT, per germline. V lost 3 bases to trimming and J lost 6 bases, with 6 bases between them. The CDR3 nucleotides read TGTGCCAGCAGTGAGGACAGCAATGAGCAGTTCTTC. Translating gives CASSEDSNEQFF.

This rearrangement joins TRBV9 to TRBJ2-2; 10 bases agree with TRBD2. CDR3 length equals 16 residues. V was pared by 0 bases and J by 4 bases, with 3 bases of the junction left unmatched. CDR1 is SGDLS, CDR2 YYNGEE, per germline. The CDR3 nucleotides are TGTGCCAGCAGCGTAGCGGCTAGCGGGAGCACCGGGGAGCTGTTTTTT. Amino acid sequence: CASSVAASGSTGELFF.

Here the CDR3 reads CASSGRQGYNSPLHF. The CDR3 DNA follows: TGTGCCAGCAGCGGCAGGCAGGGGTATAATTCACCCCTCCACTTT. The chain employs TRBV2 and TRBJ1-6; D is possibly TRBD1 (6 bases). The CDR3 is 15 residues long. Deletions cut 6 bases from V and 4 bases from J, with 13 bases between. Germline V gene lookup returns CDR1 SNHLY and CDR2 FYNNEI. The entire variable domain, with the rest obtained from reference TRBV2 and TRBJ1-6, is as follows: EPEVTQTPSHQVTQMGQEVILRCVPISNHLYFYWYRQILGQKVEFLVSFYNNEISEKSEIFDDQFSVERPDGSNFTLKIRSTKLEDSAMYFCASSGRQGYNSPLHFGNGTRLTVT.

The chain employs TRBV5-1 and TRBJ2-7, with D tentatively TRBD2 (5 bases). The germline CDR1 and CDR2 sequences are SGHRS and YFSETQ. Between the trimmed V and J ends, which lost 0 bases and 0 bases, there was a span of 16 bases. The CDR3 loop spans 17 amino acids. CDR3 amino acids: CASSLGGLTPTSYEQYF. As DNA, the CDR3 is TGCGCCAGCAGCTTGGGAGGACTGACACCAACCTCCTACGAGCAGTACTTC.

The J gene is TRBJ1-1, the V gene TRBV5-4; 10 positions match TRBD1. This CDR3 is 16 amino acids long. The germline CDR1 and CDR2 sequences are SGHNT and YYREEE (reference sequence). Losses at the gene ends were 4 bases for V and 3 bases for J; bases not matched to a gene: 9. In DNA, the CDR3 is TGTGCCAGCAGCGGGGCGTTGGGGACAGGGGACACTGAAGCTTTCTTT. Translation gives CASSGALGTGDTEAFF.

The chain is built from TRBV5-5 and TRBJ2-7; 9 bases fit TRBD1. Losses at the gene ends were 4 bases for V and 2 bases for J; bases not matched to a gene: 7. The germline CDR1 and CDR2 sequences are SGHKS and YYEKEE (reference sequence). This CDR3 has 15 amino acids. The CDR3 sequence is CASSVMGQGPYEQYF. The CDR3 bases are TGTGCCAGCAGCGTCATGGGACAGGGCCCCTACGAGCAGTACTTC.

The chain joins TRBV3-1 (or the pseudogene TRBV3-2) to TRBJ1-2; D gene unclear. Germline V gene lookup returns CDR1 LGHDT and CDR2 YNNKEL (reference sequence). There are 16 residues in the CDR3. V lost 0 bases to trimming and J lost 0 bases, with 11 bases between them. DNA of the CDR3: TGTGCCAGCAGCCAAGAGAGAGGGCTAGCTAACTATGGCTACACCTTC. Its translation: CASSQERGLANYGYTF.

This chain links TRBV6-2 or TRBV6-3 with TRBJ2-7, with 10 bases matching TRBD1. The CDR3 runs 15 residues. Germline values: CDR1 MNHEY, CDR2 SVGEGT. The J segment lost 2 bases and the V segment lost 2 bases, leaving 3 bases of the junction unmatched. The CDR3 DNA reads TGTGCCAGCAGTTACCAGGACAGGGGGGCCTACGAGCAGTACTTC. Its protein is CASSYQDRGAYEQYF.

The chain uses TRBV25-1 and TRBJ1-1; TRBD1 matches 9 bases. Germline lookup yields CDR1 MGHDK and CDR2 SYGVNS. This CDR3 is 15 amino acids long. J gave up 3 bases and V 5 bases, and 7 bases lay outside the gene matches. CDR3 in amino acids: CASSSQGTGHTEAFF. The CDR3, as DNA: TGTGCCAGCAGTTCTCAGGGGACAGGGCACACTGAAGCTTTCTTT.

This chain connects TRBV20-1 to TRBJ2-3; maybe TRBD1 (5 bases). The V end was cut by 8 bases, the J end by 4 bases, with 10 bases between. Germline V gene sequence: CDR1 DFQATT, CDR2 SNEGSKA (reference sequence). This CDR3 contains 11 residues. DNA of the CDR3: TGCAGTCCCCTAGGGGCAGATACGCAGTATTTT. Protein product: CSPLGADTQYF.

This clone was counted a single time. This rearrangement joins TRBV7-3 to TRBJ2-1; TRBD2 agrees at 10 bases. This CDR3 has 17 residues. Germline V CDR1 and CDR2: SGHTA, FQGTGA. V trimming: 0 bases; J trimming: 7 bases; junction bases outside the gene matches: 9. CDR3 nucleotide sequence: TGTGCCAGCAGCTTAACGAGTAGCGGGGGGCAAGGGAATGAGCAGTTCTTC. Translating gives CASSLTSSGGQGNEQFF.

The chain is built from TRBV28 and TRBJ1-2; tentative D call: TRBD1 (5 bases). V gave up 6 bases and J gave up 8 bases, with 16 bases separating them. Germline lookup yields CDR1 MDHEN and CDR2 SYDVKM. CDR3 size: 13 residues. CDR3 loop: CASSVRVVEGYTF. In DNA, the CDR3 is TGTGCCAGCAGCGTCAGGGTGGTTGAGGGCTACACCTTC.

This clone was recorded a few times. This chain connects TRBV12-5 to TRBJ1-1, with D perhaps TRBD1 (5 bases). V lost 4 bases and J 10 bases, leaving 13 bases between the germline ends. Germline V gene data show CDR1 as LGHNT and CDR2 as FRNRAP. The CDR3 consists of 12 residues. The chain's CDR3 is CASGWLPGIAFF. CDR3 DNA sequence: TGTGCTAGTGGTTGGCTACCAGGGATAGCTTTCTTT.

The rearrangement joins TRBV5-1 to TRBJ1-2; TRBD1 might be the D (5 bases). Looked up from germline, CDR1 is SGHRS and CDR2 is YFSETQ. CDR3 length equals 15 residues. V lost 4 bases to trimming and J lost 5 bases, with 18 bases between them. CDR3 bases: TGCGCCAGCAGCCGGGAGGGAGGGGCGGATTATGGCTACACCTTC. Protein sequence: CASSREGGADYGYTF.

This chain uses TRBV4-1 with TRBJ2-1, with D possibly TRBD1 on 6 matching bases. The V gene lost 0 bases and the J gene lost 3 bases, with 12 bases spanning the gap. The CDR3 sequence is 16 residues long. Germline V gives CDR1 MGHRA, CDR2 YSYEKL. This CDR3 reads CASSQDWGTLYNEQFF. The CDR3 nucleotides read TGCGCCAGCAGCCAAGATTGGGGGACACTCTACAATGAGCAGTTCTTC.

CDR3 sequence: CASSQVSGGTKNIQYF. Here the CDR3 DNA reads TGCGCCAGCAGCCAGGTAAGCGGGGGAACCAAAAACATTCAGTACTTC. The J gene is TRBJ2-4, the V gene TRBV4-1, with TRBD2 matching 8 bases. CDR3 length equals 16 residues. V lost 3 bases and J lost 2; bases outside the gene matches: 6. The germline V gene encodes CDR1 MGHRA and CDR2 YSYEKL.

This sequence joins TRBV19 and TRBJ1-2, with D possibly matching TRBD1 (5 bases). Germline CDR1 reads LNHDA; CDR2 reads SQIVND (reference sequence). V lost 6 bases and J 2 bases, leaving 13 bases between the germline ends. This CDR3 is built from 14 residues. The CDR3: CASRYRQRNYGYTF. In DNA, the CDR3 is TGTGCCAGTAGGTACCGACAGAGAAACTATGGCTACACCTTC.

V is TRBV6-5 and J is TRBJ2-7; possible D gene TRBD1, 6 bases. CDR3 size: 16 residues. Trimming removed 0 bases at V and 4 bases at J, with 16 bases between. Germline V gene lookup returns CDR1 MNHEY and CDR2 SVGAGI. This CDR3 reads CASSYSYWSGEYEQYF. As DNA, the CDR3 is TGTGCCAGCAGTTACTCGTACTGGTCAGGGGAGTACGAGCAGTACTTC.

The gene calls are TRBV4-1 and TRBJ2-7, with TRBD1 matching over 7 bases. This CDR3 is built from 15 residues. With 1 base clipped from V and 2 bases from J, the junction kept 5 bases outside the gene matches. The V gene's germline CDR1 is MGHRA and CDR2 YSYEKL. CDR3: CASSQVWGQTYEQYF. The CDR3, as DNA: TGCGCCAGCAGCCAAGTTTGGGGACAGACCTACGAGCAGTACTTC.

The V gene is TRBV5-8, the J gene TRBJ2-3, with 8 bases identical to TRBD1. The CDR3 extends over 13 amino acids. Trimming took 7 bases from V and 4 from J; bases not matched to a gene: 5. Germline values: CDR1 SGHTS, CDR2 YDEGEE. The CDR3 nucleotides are TGTGCCAGCGGAGAGGACAGGGCAGATACGCAGTATTTT. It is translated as CASGEDRADTQYF. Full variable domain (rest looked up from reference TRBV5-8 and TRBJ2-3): EAGVTQSPTHLIKTRGQQATLRCSPISGHTSVYWYQQALGLGLQFLLWYDEGEERNRGNFPPRFSGRQFPNYSSELNVNALELEDSALYLCASGEDRADTQYFGPGTRLTVL.

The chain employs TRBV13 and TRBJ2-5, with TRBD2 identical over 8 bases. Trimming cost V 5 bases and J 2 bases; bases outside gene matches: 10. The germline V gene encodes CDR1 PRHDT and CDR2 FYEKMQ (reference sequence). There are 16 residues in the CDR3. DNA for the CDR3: TGTGCCAGCAGCCTAGAGGGCAGCGGGGGACAAGAGACCCAGTACTTC. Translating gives CASSLEGSGGQETQYF.

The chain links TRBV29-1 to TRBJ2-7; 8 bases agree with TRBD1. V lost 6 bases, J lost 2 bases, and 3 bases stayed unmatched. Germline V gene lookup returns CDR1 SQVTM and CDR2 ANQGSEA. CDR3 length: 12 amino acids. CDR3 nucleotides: TGCAGCGTGGGGACAGGAGCCTACGAGCAGTACTTC. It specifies CSVGTGAYEQYF.

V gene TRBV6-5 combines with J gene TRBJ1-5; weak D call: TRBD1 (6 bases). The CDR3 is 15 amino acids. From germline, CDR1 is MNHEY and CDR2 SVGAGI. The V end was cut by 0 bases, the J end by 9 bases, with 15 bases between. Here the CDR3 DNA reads TGTGCCAGCAGTTACTCCGGAGGGGGAGGGTGGCCCCAGCATTTT. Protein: CASSYSGGGGWPQHF.

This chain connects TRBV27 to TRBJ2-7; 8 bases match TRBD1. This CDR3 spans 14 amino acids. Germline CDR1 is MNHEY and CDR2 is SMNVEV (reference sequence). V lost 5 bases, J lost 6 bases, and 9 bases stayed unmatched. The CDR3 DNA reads TGTGCCAGCAGTCCCGCGACAGGGGCCGGCGAGCAGTACTTC. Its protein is CASSPATGAGEQYF.

The DNA for the CDR3 is TGTGCCAGCAGCCCCCAGGCGGGTCAAATATATGGCTACACCTTC. Protein sequence: CASSPQAGQIYGYTF. The chain employs TRBV9 and TRBJ1-2; no firm D call. CDR1 and CDR2 from the germline V gene are SGDLS and YYNGEE. Trimming stripped 4 bases from V and 5 bases from J, with 18 bases between. There are 15 residues in the CDR3.

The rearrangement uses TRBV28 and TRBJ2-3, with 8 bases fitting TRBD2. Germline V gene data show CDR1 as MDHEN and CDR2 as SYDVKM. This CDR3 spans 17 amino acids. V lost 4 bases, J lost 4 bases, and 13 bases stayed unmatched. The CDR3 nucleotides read TGTGCCAGCAGTTCCCCCCTCGGGGGGGGTTACGCAGATACGCAGTATTTT. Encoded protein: CASSSPLGGGYADTQYF.

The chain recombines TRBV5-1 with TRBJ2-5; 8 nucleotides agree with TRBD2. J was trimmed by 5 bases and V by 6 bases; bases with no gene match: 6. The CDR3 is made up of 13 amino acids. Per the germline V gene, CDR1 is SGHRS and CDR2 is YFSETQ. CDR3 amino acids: CASTSGGRETQYF. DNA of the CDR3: TGCGCCAGCACGAGCGGGGGCCGGGAGACCCAGTACTTC.

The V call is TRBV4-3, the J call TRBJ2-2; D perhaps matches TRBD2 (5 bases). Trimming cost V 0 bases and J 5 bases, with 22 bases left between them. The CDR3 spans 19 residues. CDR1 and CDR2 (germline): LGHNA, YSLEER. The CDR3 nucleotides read TGCGCCAGCAGCCAAGATAGAGGACGGAGCGGCGGTAGGACCGGGGAGCTGTTTTTT. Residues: CASSQDRGRSGGRTGELFF.

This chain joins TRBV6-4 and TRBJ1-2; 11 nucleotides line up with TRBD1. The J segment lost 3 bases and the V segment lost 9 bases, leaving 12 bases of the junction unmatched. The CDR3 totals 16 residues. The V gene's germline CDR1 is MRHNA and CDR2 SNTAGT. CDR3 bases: TGTGCCAGGAAAGTGAGGACAGGGGGCGCGGACTATGGCTACACCTTC. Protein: CARKVRTGGADYGYTF.

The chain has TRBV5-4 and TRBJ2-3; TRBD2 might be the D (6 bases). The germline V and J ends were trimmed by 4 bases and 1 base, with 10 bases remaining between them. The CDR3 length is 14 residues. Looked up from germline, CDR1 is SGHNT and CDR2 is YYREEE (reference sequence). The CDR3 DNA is TGTGCCAGCAGCCTGGGACTTGGCACAGATACGCAGTATTTT. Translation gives CASSLGLGTDTQYF.